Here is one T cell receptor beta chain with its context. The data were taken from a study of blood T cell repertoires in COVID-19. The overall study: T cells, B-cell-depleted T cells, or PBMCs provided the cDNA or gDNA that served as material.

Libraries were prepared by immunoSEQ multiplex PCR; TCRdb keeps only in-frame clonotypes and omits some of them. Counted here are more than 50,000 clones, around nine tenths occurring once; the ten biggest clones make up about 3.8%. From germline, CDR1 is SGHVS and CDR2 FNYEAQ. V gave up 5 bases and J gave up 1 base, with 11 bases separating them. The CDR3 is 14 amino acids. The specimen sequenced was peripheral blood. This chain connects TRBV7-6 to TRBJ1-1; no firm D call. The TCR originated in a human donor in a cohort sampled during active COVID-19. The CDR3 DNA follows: TGTGCCAGCAGCCCAGGAGGACCGAACACTGAAGCTTTCTTT. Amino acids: CASSPGGPNTEAFF.